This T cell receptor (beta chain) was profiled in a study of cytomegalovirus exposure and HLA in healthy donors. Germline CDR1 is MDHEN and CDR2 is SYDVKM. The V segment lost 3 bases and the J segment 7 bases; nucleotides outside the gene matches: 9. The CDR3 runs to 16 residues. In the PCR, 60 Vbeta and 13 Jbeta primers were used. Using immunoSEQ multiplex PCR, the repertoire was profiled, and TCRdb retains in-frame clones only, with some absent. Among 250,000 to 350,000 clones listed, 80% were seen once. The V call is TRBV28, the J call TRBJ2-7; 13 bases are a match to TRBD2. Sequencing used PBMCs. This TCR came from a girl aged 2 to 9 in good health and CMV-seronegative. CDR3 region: CASSFPGLAGAREQYF. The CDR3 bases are TGTGCCAGCAGTTTTCCCGGACTAGCGGGGGCTAGAGAGCAGTACTTC.